These T cell receptor beta chains were read from a single sample in a study of shared clonotypes between healthy human individuals. Libraries were prepared by immunoSEQ multiplex PCR; TCRdb keeps only in-frame clonotypes and omits some of them. Of roughly 2.2 million clones listed, over 85% are singletons. Sequencing was carried out using naive CD4+ T cells from PBMCs. All receptors come from a man aged 18 to 30 in good health. Some clones in this sample may be carry-over from other donors' samples. Each CDR3 is given with its conserved first and last residue. Fields, in order: J gene, clone size, D gene, V gene, CDR3 protein, CDR3 DNA. D genes are given only for firm matches. Only part of the rows carry a size: once, few, many, or a class if the clone is expanded.

j_call: TRBJ1-1; clone_size: .; d_call: TRBD1; v_call: TRBV19; cdr3_aa: CATSGGRMNTEAFF; cdr3_nt: TGTGCCACCTCAGGGGGCCGCATGAACACTGAAGCTTTCTTT
j_call: TRBJ2-1; clone_size: .; d_call: .; v_call: TRBV14; cdr3_aa: CASSQQLSRNNEQFF; cdr3_nt: TGTGCCAGCAGCCAACAACTAAGTAGGAACAATGAGCAGTTCTTC
j_call: TRBJ2-5; clone_size: once; d_call: .; v_call: TRBV18; cdr3_aa: CASSPQIKETQYF; cdr3_nt: TGTGCCAGCTCACCACAAATCAAGGAGACCCAGTACTTC
j_call: TRBJ2-7; clone_size: .; d_call: .; v_call: TRBV5-1; cdr3_aa: CASSLWGVNDGEQYF; cdr3_nt: TGCGCCAGCAGCTTGTGGGGCGTGAACGATGGCGAGCAGTACTTC
j_call: TRBJ1-1; clone_size: few; d_call: .; v_call: TRBV7-3; cdr3_aa: CASSHGFF; cdr3_nt: TGTGCCAGCAGCCACGGTTTCTTT
j_call: TRBJ2-7; clone_size: .; d_call: TRBD2; v_call: TRBV11-2; cdr3_aa: CASSVAPLAGGYEQYF; cdr3_nt: TGTGCCAGCAGCGTAGCCCCACTAGCGGGAGGCTACGAGCAGTACTTC
j_call: TRBJ1-3; clone_size: .; d_call: .; v_call: TRBV30; cdr3_aa: CAWSGGSGNTIYF; cdr3_nt: TGTGCCTGGAGCGGAGGCTCTGGAAACACCATATATTTT
j_call: TRBJ2-7; clone_size: few; d_call: .; v_call: TRBV5-1; cdr3_aa: CASSLDRTYEQYF; cdr3_nt: TGCGCCAGCAGCTTGGACAGGACCTACGAGCAGTACTTC
j_call: TRBJ1-2; clone_size: .; d_call: .; v_call: TRBV6-1; cdr3_aa: CASSEGLRGGNYGYTF; cdr3_nt: TGTGCCAGCAGTGAAGGTTTAAGGGGGGGAAACTATGGCTACACCTTC
j_call: TRBJ2-1; clone_size: .; d_call: TRBD2; v_call: TRBV10-2; cdr3_aa: CASRVGTSGGSSYNEQFF; cdr3_nt: TGCGCCAGCAGGGTCGGGACTAGCGGTGGGAGCTCCTACAATGAGCAGTTCTTC
j_call: TRBJ2-3; clone_size: .; d_call: .; v_call: TRBV5-4; cdr3_aa: CASSGKDSTDTQYF; cdr3_nt: TGTGCCAGCAGCGGGAAGGACTCCACAGATACGCAGTATTTT
j_call: TRBJ2-5; clone_size: .; d_call: .; v_call: TRBV7-2; cdr3_aa: CASSFDPLETQYF; cdr3_nt: TGTGCCAGCAGCTTCGACCCACTGGAGACCCAGTACTTC
j_call: TRBJ2-3; clone_size: .; d_call: .; v_call: TRBV30; cdr3_aa: CAWSVGTSTDTQYF; cdr3_nt: TGTGCCTGGAGTGTGGGGACTAGCACAGATACGCAGTATTTT
j_call: TRBJ2-4; clone_size: .; d_call: .; v_call: TRBV5-6; cdr3_aa: CASSLDRVNIQYF; cdr3_nt: TGTGCCAGCAGCTTGGACAGGGTAAACATTCAGTACTTC
j_call: TRBJ1-3; clone_size: .; d_call: .; v_call: TRBV4-3; cdr3_aa: CASSQDGVAGNTIYF; cdr3_nt: TGCGCCAGCAGCCAAGATGGGGTAGCAGGAAACACCATATATTTT
j_call: TRBJ1-3; clone_size: .; d_call: .; v_call: TRBV9; cdr3_aa: CASSVGSSGNTIYF; cdr3_nt: TGTGCCAGCAGCGTTGGGTCGTCTGGAAACACCATATATTTT
j_call: TRBJ2-7; clone_size: .; d_call: .; v_call: TRBV7-2; cdr3_aa: CASSPTPGYEQYF; cdr3_nt: TGTGCCAGTTCCCCAACGCCCGGCTACGAGCAGTACTTC
j_call: TRBJ1-5; clone_size: .; d_call: .; v_call: TRBV23-1; cdr3_aa: CASSPYFWGKPQHF; cdr3_nt: TGCGCCAGCAGTCCCTATTTTTGGGGGAAGCCCCAGCATTTT
j_call: TRBJ2-1; clone_size: .; d_call: .; v_call: TRBV18; cdr3_aa: CASSPPPSAANLYNEQFF; cdr3_nt: TGTGCCAGCTCACCACCGCCGTCGGCAGCGAACCTCTACAATGAGCAGTTCTTC
j_call: TRBJ2-7; clone_size: .; d_call: .; v_call: TRBV27; cdr3_aa: CASSFGVLATRRNEQYF; cdr3_nt: TGTGCCAGCAGTTTTGGGGTCTTAGCAACAAGACGGAACGAGCAGTACTTC
j_call: TRBJ1-2; clone_size: .; d_call: TRBD1; v_call: TRBV11-2; cdr3_aa: CASSTDRGKDGYTF; cdr3_nt: TGTGCCAGCAGCACTGACAGGGGTAAAGATGGCTACACCTTC
j_call: TRBJ2-5; clone_size: .; d_call: TRBD1; v_call: TRBV7-2; cdr3_aa: CASSLVAGGTVRETQYF; cdr3_nt: TGTGCCAGCAGCTTAGTGGCAGGGGGAACAGTCCGGGAGACCCAGTACTTC
j_call: TRBJ2-1; clone_size: .; d_call: TRBD2; v_call: TRBV11-3; cdr3_aa: CASSLTSSGEQFF; cdr3_nt: TGTGCCAGCAGCTTGACTAGCTCTGGTGAGCAGTTCTTC
j_call: TRBJ2-1; clone_size: .; d_call: .; v_call: TRBV18; cdr3_aa: CASSPDRYNEQFF; cdr3_nt: TGTGCCAGCTCACCGGACAGATACAATGAGCAGTTCTTC
j_call: TRBJ1-2; clone_size: .; d_call: TRBD1; v_call: TRBV5-1; cdr3_aa: CASSSGQGAGYTF; cdr3_nt: TGCGCCAGCAGCTCTGGACAGGGGGCTGGCTACACCTTC
j_call: TRBJ1-3; clone_size: once; d_call: TRBD1; v_call: TRBV4-3; cdr3_aa: CASSQEGARQGPIYF; cdr3_nt: TGCGCCAGCAGCCAAGAAGGAGCCCGACAGGGACCCATATATTTT
j_call: TRBJ1-1; clone_size: few; d_call: .; v_call: TRBV29-1; cdr3_aa: CSVRGLGMNTEAFF; cdr3_nt: TGCAGCGTTCGGGGACTGGGGATGAACACTGAAGCTTTCTTT
j_call: TRBJ2-2; clone_size: .; d_call: .; v_call: TRBV4-1; cdr3_aa: CASSQQGTLSAGELFF; cdr3_nt: TGCGCCAGCAGCCAACAGGGGACTCTGAGTGCCGGGGAGCTGTTTTTT
j_call: TRBJ2-1; clone_size: .; d_call: .; v_call: TRBV4-2; cdr3_aa: CASSRGAPGNEQFF; cdr3_nt: TGTGCCAGCAGCCGGGGGGCGCCGGGCAATGAGCAGTTCTTC
j_call: TRBJ2-2; clone_size: .; d_call: .; v_call: TRBV4-2; cdr3_aa: CASSQALGQRTTNTGELFF; cdr3_nt: TGTGCCAGCAGCCAAGCTCTCGGCCAGCGGACTACGAACACCGGGGAGCTGTTTTTT
j_call: TRBJ2-1; clone_size: .; d_call: .; v_call: TRBV7-9; cdr3_aa: CATKMAVSYNEQFF; cdr3_nt: TGTGCCACCAAGATGGCGGTTTCCTACAATGAGCAGTTCTTC
j_call: TRBJ2-2; clone_size: .; d_call: .; v_call: TRBV7-3; cdr3_aa: CASSLIGHTGELFF; cdr3_nt: TGTGCCAGCAGCTTAATAGGGCACACCGGGGAGCTGTTTTTT
j_call: TRBJ1-2; clone_size: .; d_call: TRBD1; v_call: TRBV18; cdr3_aa: CASSPGGDYGYTF; cdr3_nt: TGTGCCAGCTCCCCAGGGGGAGACTATGGCTACACCTTC
j_call: TRBJ2-1; clone_size: .; d_call: TRBD2; v_call: TRBV11-2; cdr3_aa: CASSLEGRLAGEQFF; cdr3_nt: TGTGCCAGCAGCTTGGAGGGGCGACTAGCGGGAGAGCAGTTCTTC
j_call: TRBJ2-3; clone_size: once; d_call: .; v_call: TRBV5-1; cdr3_aa: CASSLGPGSDTQYF; cdr3_nt: TGCGCCAGCAGCTTGGGACCGGGTTCAGATACGCAGTATTTT
j_call: TRBJ2-7; clone_size: .; d_call: .; v_call: TRBV18; cdr3_aa: CASSPVGLPYEQYF; cdr3_nt: TGTGCCAGCTCACCAGTTGGACTCCCCTACGAGCAGTACTTC
j_call: TRBJ2-2; clone_size: .; d_call: .; v_call: TRBV15; cdr3_aa: CATSRDFAAANTGELFF; cdr3_nt: TGTGCCACCAGCAGAGATTTCGCGGCCGCGAACACCGGGGAGCTGTTTTTT
j_call: TRBJ2-3; clone_size: once; d_call: .; v_call: TRBV7-3; cdr3_aa: CASSFAGLTDTQYF; cdr3_nt: TGTGCCAGCAGTTTCGCGGGCCTCACAGATACGCAGTATTTT
j_call: TRBJ2-3; clone_size: .; d_call: .; v_call: TRBV19; cdr3_aa: CASSMFRGMSTDTQYF; cdr3_nt: TGTGCCAGTAGTATGTTCCGGGGGATGAGCACAGATACGCAGTATTTT
j_call: TRBJ2-3; clone_size: .; d_call: .; v_call: TRBV4-1; cdr3_aa: CASSPGGIGTDTQYF; cdr3_nt: TGCGCCAGCAGCCCCGGAGGGATCGGCACAGATACGCAGTATTTT
j_call: TRBJ2-2; clone_size: .; d_call: .; v_call: TRBV19; cdr3_aa: CASSILQRGTGELFF; cdr3_nt: TGTGCCAGTAGTATATTGCAGAGGGGGACCGGGGAGCTGTTTTTT
j_call: TRBJ2-2; clone_size: .; d_call: .; v_call: TRBV15; cdr3_aa: CATSRATGELFF; cdr3_nt: TGTGCCACCAGCAGAGCCACCGGGGAGCTGTTTTTT
j_call: TRBJ2-3; clone_size: .; d_call: .; v_call: TRBV5-1; cdr3_aa: CASSLAQDTQYF; cdr3_nt: TGCGCCAGCAGCTTGGCTCAAGATACGCAGTATTTT
j_call: TRBJ2-7; clone_size: .; d_call: .; v_call: TRBV4-2; cdr3_aa: CASSPIAITGKHSYEQYF; cdr3_nt: TGTGCCAGCAGCCCCATAGCAATAACAGGGAAACACTCCTACGAGCAGTACTTC
j_call: TRBJ2-4; clone_size: .; d_call: .; v_call: TRBV7-8; cdr3_aa: CASSLGGSKNIQYF; cdr3_nt: TGTGCCAGCAGCTTAGGAGGGTCCAAAAACATTCAGTACTTC
j_call: TRBJ2-1; clone_size: .; d_call: .; v_call: TRBV28; cdr3_aa: CASSGSVGLSSYNEQFF; cdr3_nt: TGTGCCAGCAGTGGATCGGTTGGCCTGAGCTCCTACAATGAGCAGTTCTTC
j_call: TRBJ1-2; clone_size: .; d_call: .; v_call: TRBV7-8; cdr3_aa: CASSETGANYGYTF; cdr3_nt: TGTGCCAGCAGTGAGACGGGAGCTAACTATGGCTACACCTTC
j_call: TRBJ2-5; clone_size: .; d_call: .; v_call: TRBV28; cdr3_aa: CASSKWDTKETQYF; cdr3_nt: TGTGCCAGCAGTAAGTGGGACACAAAAGAGACCCAGTACTTC
j_call: TRBJ2-1; clone_size: once; d_call: .; v_call: TRBV7-8; cdr3_aa: CASSLGDSPGDEQFF; cdr3_nt: TGTGCCAGCAGCTTAGGGGACTCCCCGGGGGATGAGCAGTTCTTC
j_call: TRBJ2-1; clone_size: .; d_call: .; v_call: TRBV28; cdr3_aa: CATETGGSNYNEQFF; cdr3_nt: TGTGCCACCGAGACGGGGGGCAGTAATTACAATGAGCAGTTCTTC
j_call: TRBJ2-2; clone_size: .; d_call: TRBD1; v_call: TRBV5-1; cdr3_aa: CASSLEAGGPYTGELFF; cdr3_nt: TGCGCCAGCAGCTTGGAGGCAGGGGGCCCATACACCGGGGAGCTGTTTTTT
j_call: TRBJ2-2; clone_size: once; d_call: TRBD1; v_call: TRBV6-5; cdr3_aa: CAISSGTADTGELFF; cdr3_nt: TGTGCCATATCCTCCGGGACAGCAGACACCGGGGAGCTGTTTTTT
j_call: TRBJ2-1; clone_size: .; d_call: .; v_call: TRBV21-1; cdr3_aa: CASSKASSGSSYNEQFF; cdr3_nt: TGTGCCAGCAGCAAAGCTTCGTCAGGGAGCTCCTACAATGAGCAGTTCTTC
j_call: TRBJ2-7; clone_size: .; d_call: TRBD2; v_call: TRBV11-2; cdr3_aa: CASSPRTSGVPYEQYF; cdr3_nt: TGTGCCAGCAGCCCAAGGACTAGCGGGGTCCCTTACGAGCAGTACTTC
j_call: TRBJ2-7; clone_size: .; d_call: .; v_call: TRBV10-3; cdr3_aa: CAISLDGLYEQYF; cdr3_nt: TGTGCCATCAGCTTGGACGGGCTCTACGAGCAGTACTTC
j_call: TRBJ1-3; clone_size: few; d_call: .; v_call: TRBV10-3; cdr3_aa: CAISAGFGTIYF; cdr3_nt: TGTGCCATCAGTGCGGGGTTTGGGACCATATATTTT
j_call: TRBJ2-5; clone_size: .; d_call: TRBD2; v_call: TRBV27; cdr3_aa: CASSLAGGRQETQYF; cdr3_nt: TGTGCCAGCAGTTTAGCGGGAGGTCGGCAAGAGACCCAGTACTTC
j_call: TRBJ2-5; clone_size: .; d_call: TRBD2; v_call: TRBV5-8; cdr3_aa: CASSFLAGRGGETQYF; cdr3_nt: TGTGCCAGCAGCTTTCTCGCAGGGCGGGGGGGTGAGACCCAGTACTTC
j_call: TRBJ2-1; clone_size: .; d_call: .; v_call: TRBV20-1; cdr3_aa: CSARSYNEQFF; cdr3_nt: TGCAGTGCTAGATCGTACAATGAGCAGTTCTTC